This is a list of T cell receptor beta chains from one sample in a study of T cell clones after liver transplantation. The table came from immunoSEQ multiplex PCR; TCRdb's copy has only in-frame clones and leaves some out. The sample records 35,000 to 45,000 clones, about 82% being singletons. Sequencing used CD4+ T cells from blood, obtained 24 months after liver transplant. These receptors were collected from a human patient who received a liver transplant. The T cells may come from the graft donor. Both conserved end residues are part of each CDR3. A D gene is named only where the DNA matches it firmly. Some rows have no size entry. The others give once, few or many, or a class for an expanded clone.

>TRBD1|-|TRBV28|TRBJ1-2
CASSLSGTGVGGYTF
TGTGCCAGCAGTTTATCCGGGACAGGGGTCGGTGGCTACACCTTC
>TRBD1|-|TRBV6-1|TRBJ2-2
CASSGGTGIFPGELFF
TGTGCCAGCAGTGGGGGGACAGGGATATTTCCCGGGGAGCTGTTTTTT
>-|-|TRBV18|TRBJ2-5
CASSPPTKRETQYF
TGTGCCAGCTCACCACCGACTAAACGAGAGACCCAGTACTTC
>TRBD2|-|TRBV15|TRBJ2-1
CATSHFGGAGANNEQFF
TGTGCCACCAGCCACTTCGGGGGGGCGGGGGCAAACAATGAGCAGTTCTTC
>-|-|TRBV5-6|TRBJ2-5
CASSFPGTGQETQYF
TGTGCCAGCAGCTTCCCCGGGACGGGCCAAGAGACCCAGTACTTC
>-|-|TRBV9|TRBJ2-3
CASSVATVDTQYF
TGTGCCAGCAGCGTAGCTACCGTAGATACGCAGTATTTT
>TRBD1|-|TRBV19|TRBJ2-5
CASSIDPGGAMETQYF
TGTGCCAGTAGTATAGACCCAGGGGGCGCAATGGAGACCCAGTACTTC
>-|-|TRBV6-5|TRBJ2-7
CASSYSGPGGYEQYF
TGTGCCAGCAGTTACTCGGGGCCCGGCGGCTACGAGCAGTACTTC
>-|-|TRBV28|TRBJ1-1
CASSPSGPGGTEAFF
TGTGCCAGCAGTCCCAGCGGGCCCGGCGGGACTGAAGCTTTCTTT
>-|-|TRBV6-5|TRBJ2-7
CASSPAPSRYEQYF
TGTGCCAGCAGTCCCGCCCCCTCTCGCTACGAGCAGTACTTC
>-|-|TRBV28|TRBJ2-7
CASSEGSLRYEQYF
TGTGCCAGCAGCGAAGGGAGTTTACGATACGAGCAGTACTTC
>-|-|TRBV7-6|TRBJ2-5
CASSTSGWGGQYF
TGTGCCAGCAGCACAAGCGGATGGGGTGGGCAGTACTTC
>TRBD1|few|TRBV2|TRBJ2-7
CASSDPRKGAGNEQYF
TGTGCCAGCAGTGACCCGCGAAAGGGGGCTGGAAACGAGCAGTACTTC
>TRBD1|once|TRBV28|TRBJ1-4
CASSSYRGPNEKLFF
TGTGCCAGCAGTTCCTACAGGGGGCCTAATGAAAAACTGTTTTTT
>-|-|TRBV2|TRBJ2-1
CATQTDTVVDEQFF
TGTGCCACACAGACCGACACCGTAGTCGATGAGCAGTTCTTC
>-|-|TRBV7-9|TRBJ2-5
CASSGTHQETQYF
TGTGCCAGCAGCGGGACCCACCAAGAGACCCAGTACTTC
>-|once|TRBV5-6|TRBJ2-3
CASSLSDTQYF
TGTGCCAGCAGCTTATCGGATACGCAGTATTTT
>TRBD1|-|TRBV5-1|TRBJ2-4
CASSSGQGGILNIQYF
TGCGCCAGCAGCTCTGGACAGGGCGGGATATTGAACATTCAGTACTTC
>-|-|TRBV7-8|TRBJ2-5
CASSPQGFGTQYF
TGTGCCAGCAGCCCGCAGGGGTTCGGGACCCAGTACTTC
>-|-|TRBV27|TRBJ2-3
CASTRGRSTDTQYF
TGTGCCAGCACCCGTGGACGTAGCACAGATACGCAGTATTTT
>-|-|TRBV5-1|TRBJ2-2
CASSSAPIRNTGELFF
TGCGCCAGCAGCTCCGCGCCCATAAGAAACACCGGGGAGCTGTTTTTT
>-|-|TRBV14|TRBJ1-1
CASSQVKNTEAFF
TGTGCCAGCAGCCAAGTGAAGAACACTGAAGCTTTCTTT
>-|-|TRBV5-4|TRBJ2-3
CASRLGASPSTDTQYF
TGTGCCAGCAGGCTTGGGGCTAGCCCCAGCACAGATACGCAGTATTTT
>-|-|TRBV2|TRBJ2-5
CALSNGVQETQYF
TGTGCTTTATCGAACGGAGTCCAAGAGACCCAGTACTTC
>TRBD2|-|TRBV19|TRBJ2-1
CASSNGLAGNSGEQFF
TGTGCCAGTAGCAACGGACTAGCGGGAAATAGTGGTGAGCAGTTCTTC
>TRBD2|few|TRBV2|TRBJ2-3
CASTLRTSSFSDTQYF
TGTGCCAGCACTCTGCGGACTAGCAGTTTTTCAGATACGCAGTATTTT
>TRBD1|once|TRBV19|TRBJ1-5
CASGRQGQQPQHF
TGTGCCAGTGGCCGACAGGGACAGCAGCCCCAGCATTTT
>-|-|TRBV7-9|TRBJ2-5
CASSGRTAAETQYF
TGTGCCAGCAGCGGACGGACTGCGGCGGAGACCCAGTACTTC
>-|-|TRBV7-9|TRBJ1-4
CASSLDQGRGLFF
TGTGCCAGCAGCTTAGATCAGGGGCGAGGGCTGTTTTTT
>TRBD1|-|TRBV6-1|TRBJ2-7
CASSDGTGVGEQYF
TGTGCCAGCAGTGATGGGACAGGGGTCGGCGAGCAGTACTTC
>-|-|TRBV7-8|TRBJ2-6
CASSFGQPNVLTF
TGTGCCAGCAGCTTCGGACAGCCCAACGTCCTGACTTTC
>-|medium-sized|TRBV6-1|TRBJ1-1
CASSEWRRVEAFF
TGTGCCAGCAGTGAATGGAGACGGGTCGAAGCTTTCTTT
>-|once|TRBV2|TRBJ1-2
CASSEGQAIYGYTF
TGTGCCAGCAGTGAAGGTCAGGCGATCTATGGCTACACCTTC
>-|-|TRBV28|TRBJ2-1
CASGNGGGRYNEQFF
TGTGCCAGTGGGAATGGAGGAGGCCGTTACAATGAGCAGTTCTTC
>-|-|TRBV9|TRBJ1-6
CASSVATDSPLHF
TGTGCCAGCAGCGTAGCTACGGATTCACCCCTCCACTTT
>-|once|TRBV18|TRBJ1-2
CASSPGGAYGYTF
TGTGCCAGCTCCCCGGGGGGGGCCTATGGCTACACCTTC
>TRBD2|-|TRBV5-1|TRBJ2-7
CASSSAAGETYEQYF
TGCGCCAGCAGCTCCGCCGCGGGAGAAACCTACGAGCAGTACTTC
>-|-|TRBV6-5|TRBJ1-3
CASSYSGSNSGNTIYF
TGTGCCAGCAGTTACTCGGGCAGTAACTCTGGAAACACCATATATTTT
>-|-|TRBV5-4|TRBJ1-5
CASSQGGGSTNQPQHF
TGTGCCAGCAGCCAAGGGGGGGGCTCTACAAATCAGCCCCAGCATTTT
>TRBD2|-|TRBV5-6|TRBJ2-2
CASSLLAGGTGELFF
TGTGCCAGCAGCTTACTAGCGGGGGGCACCGGGGAGCTGTTTTTT
>-|-|TRBV7-2|TRBJ2-5
CASSSSGTSPPGAQYF
TGTGCCAGCAGCTCCTCCGGGACTTCCCCGCCGGGGGCCCAGTACTTC
>TRBD2|-|TRBV4-2|TRBJ2-2
CASSQAPGLTYTGELFF
TGTGCCAGCAGCCAAGCTCCGGGACTAACCTACACCGGGGAGCTGTTTTTT
>-|once|TRBV7-3|TRBJ2-1
CASSWGGTRNNEQFF
TGTGCCAGCAGTTGGGGCGGGACCAGGAACAATGAGCAGTTCTTC
>-|-|TRBV20-1|TRBJ2-1
CSAAREHQFF
TGCAGTGCGGCCCGGGAACACCAGTTCTTC
>TRBD1|-|TRBV2|TRBJ2-1
CASSTGVGYNEQFF
TGTGCCAGCAGCACAGGGGTTGGGTACAATGAGCAGTTCTTC
>TRBD2|-|TRBV7-9|TRBJ2-1
CASTLLAGGYNEQFF
TGTGCCAGCACCCTCCTAGCGGGAGGGTACAATGAGCAGTTCTTC
>TRBD1|-|TRBV7-2|TRBJ1-2
CASSLDGIGQGGGYTF
TGTGCCAGCAGCTTAGATGGTATCGGACAGGGAGGCGGCTACACCTTC
>-|once|TRBV5-8|TRBJ1-6
CASRGLTLYNSPLHF
TGTGCCAGCAGAGGGCTGACTCTATATAATTCACCCCTCCACTTT
>TRBD2|once|TRBV2|TRBJ2-7
CASSERGARNSGTPEDF
TGTGCCAGCAGTGAGAGGGGGGCGAGGAATAGCGGGACCCCCGAGGACTTC